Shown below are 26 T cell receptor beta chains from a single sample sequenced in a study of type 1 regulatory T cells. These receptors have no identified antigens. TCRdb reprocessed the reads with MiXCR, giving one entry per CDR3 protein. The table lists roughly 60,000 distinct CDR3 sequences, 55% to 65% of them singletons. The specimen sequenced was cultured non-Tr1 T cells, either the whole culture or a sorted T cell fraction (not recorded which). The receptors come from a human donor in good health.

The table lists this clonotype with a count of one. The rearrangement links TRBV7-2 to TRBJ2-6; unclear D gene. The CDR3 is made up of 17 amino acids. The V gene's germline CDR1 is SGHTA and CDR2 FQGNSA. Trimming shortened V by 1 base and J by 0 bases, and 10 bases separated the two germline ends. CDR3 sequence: CASSLDSAASGANVLTF. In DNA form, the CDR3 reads TGTGCCAGCAGCTTAGATTCTGCAGCCTCTGGGGCCAACGTCCTGACTTTC.

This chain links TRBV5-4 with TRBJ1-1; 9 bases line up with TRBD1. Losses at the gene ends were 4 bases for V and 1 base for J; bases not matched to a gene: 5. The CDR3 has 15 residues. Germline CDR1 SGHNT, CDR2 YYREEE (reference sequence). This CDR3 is CASSPRTGANTEAFF. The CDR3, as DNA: TGTGCCAGCAGCCCACGGACAGGGGCGAACACTGAAGCTTTCTTT.

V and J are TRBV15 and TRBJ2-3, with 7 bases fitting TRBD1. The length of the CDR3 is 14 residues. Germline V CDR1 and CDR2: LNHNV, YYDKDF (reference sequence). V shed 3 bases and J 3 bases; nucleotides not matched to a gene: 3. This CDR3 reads CATSRTGRTDTQYF. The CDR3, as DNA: TGTGCCACCAGCAGGACAGGGCGGACAGATACGCAGTATTTT.

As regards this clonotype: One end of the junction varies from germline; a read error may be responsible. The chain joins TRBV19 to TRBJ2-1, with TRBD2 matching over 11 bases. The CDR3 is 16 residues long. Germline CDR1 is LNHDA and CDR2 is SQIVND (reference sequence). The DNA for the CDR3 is TGTGCCAGTAGCATAGCGGGAGGGAGCTCCTACAATGAGCAGTTCTTC. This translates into CASSIAGGSSYNEQFF.

CDR3 in amino acids: CSAPIPGLAGGRWNEQFF. The CDR3 DNA reads as TGCAGTGCACCCATACCGGGACTAGCGGGAGGGAGGTGGAATGAGCAGTTCTTC. The chain is built from TRBV20-1 and TRBJ2-1; 16 nucleotides line up with TRBD2. The CDR3 length is 18 residues. Per the germline V gene, CDR1 is DFQATT and CDR2 is SNEGSKA (reference sequence). V lost 6 bases, J lost 7 bases, and 15 bases stayed unmatched.

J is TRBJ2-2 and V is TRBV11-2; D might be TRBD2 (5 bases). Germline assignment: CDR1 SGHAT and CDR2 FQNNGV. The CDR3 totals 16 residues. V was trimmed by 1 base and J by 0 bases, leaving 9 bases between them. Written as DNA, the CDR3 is TGTGCCAGCAGCTTAGGGAGGCTCCCGAACACCGGGGAGCTGTTTTTT. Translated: CASSLGRLPNTGELFF.

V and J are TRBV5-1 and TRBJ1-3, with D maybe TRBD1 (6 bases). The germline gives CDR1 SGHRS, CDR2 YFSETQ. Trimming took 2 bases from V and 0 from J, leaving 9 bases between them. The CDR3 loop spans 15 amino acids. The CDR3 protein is CASSLQGNSGNTIYF. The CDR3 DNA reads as TGCGCCAGCAGCTTACAGGGTAACTCTGGAAACACCATATATTTT.

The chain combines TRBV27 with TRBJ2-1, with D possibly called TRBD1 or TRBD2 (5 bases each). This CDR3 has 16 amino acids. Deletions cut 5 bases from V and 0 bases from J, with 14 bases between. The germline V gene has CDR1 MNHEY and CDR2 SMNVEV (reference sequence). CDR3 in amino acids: CASSPREGSSYNEQFF. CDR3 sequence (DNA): TGTGCCAGCAGTCCCCGCGAGGGGAGCTCCTACAATGAGCAGTTCTTC.

The CDR3, as DNA: TGTGCCACCAAGACAGGGGGAACAGATACGCAGTATTTT. Amino acid sequence: CATKTGGTDTQYF. The rearrangement links TRBV15 to TRBJ2-3; TRBD1 agrees at 9 bases. Germline trimming cut 7 bases from V and 3 bases from J; bases unmatched to any gene: 2. The germline gives CDR1 LNHNV, CDR2 YYDKDF (reference sequence). This CDR3 has 13 residues.

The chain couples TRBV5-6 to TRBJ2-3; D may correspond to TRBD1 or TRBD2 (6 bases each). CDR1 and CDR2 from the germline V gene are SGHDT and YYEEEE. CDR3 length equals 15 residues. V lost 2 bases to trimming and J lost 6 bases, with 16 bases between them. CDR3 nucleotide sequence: TGTGCCAGCAGCTTAATATCGGAGGGGGAGGATACGCAGTATTTT. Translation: CASSLISEGEDTQYF.

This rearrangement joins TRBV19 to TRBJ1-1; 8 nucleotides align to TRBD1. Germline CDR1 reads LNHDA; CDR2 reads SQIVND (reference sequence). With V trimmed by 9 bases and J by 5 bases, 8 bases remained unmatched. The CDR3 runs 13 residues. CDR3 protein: CASGQGGITEAFF. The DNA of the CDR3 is TGTGCCAGCGGACAGGGTGGAATTACTGAAGCTTTCTTT.

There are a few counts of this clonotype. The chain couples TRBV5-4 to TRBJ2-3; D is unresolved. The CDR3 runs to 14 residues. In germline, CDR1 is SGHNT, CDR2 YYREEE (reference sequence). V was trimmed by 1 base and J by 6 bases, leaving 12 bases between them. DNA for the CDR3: TGTGCCAGCAGCTTGAGCGTCTCGGAGGATACGCAGTATTTT. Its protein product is CASSLSVSEDTQYF.

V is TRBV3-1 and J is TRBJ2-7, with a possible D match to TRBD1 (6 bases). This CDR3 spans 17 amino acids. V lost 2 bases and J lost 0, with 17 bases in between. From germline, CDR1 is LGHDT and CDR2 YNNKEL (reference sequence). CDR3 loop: CASSQSYGDRRSYEQYF. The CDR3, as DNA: TGTGCCAGCAGCCAATCCTACGGTGACAGGCGCTCCTACGAGCAGTACTTC.

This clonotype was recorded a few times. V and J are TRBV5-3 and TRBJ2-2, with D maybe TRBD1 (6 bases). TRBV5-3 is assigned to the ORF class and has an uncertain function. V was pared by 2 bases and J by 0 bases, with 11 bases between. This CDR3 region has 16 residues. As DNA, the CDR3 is TGTGCCAGAAGCTTTCCGGGACACGCGAACACCGGGGAGCTGTTTTTT. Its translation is CARSFPGHANTGELFF.

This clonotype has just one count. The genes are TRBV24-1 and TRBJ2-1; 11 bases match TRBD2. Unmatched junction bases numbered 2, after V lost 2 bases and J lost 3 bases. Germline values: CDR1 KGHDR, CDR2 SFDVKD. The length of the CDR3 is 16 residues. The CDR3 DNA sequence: TGTGCCACCAGTGATTCCGGGACTAGCGGCTACAATGAGCAGTTCTTC. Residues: CATSDSGTSGYNEQFF.

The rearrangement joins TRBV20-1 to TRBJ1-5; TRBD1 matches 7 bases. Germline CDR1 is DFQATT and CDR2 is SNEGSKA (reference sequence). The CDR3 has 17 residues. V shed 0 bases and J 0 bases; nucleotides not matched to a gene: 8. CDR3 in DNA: TGCAGTGCTAGAGATCTGAGACAGGGTTATAGCAATCAGCCCCAGCATTTT. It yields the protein CSARDLRQGYSNQPQHF.

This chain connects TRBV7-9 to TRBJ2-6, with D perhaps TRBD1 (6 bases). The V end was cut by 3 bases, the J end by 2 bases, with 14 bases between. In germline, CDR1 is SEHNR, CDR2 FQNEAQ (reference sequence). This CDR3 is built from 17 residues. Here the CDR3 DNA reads TGTGCCAGCAGCTTGGGCAGGGGTGGAGCTGGGGCCAACGTCCTGACTTTC. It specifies CASSLGRGGAGANVLTF. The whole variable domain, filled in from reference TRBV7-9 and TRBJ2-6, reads DTGVSQNPRHKITKRGQNVTFRCDPISEHNRLYWYRQTLGQGPEFLTYFQNEAQLEKSRLLSDRFSAERPKGSFSTLEIQRTEQGDSAMYLCASSLGRGGAGANVLTFGAGSRLTVL.

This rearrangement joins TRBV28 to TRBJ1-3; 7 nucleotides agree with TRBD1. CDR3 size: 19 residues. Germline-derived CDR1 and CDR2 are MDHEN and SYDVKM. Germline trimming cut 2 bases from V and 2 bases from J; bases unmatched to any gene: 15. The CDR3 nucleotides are TGTGCCAGCAGTTTAGTAACAGGGGCTAATGGGCAGGCTGGAAACACCATATATTTT. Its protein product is CASSLVTGANGQAGNTIYF.

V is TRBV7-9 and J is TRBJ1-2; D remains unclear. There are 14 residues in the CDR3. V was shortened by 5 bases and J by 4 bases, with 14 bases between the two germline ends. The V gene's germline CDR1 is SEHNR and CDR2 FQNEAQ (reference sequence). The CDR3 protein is CASSQLTPGYGYTF. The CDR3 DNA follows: TGTGCCAGCAGCCAACTGACTCCTGGCTATGGCTACACCTTC.

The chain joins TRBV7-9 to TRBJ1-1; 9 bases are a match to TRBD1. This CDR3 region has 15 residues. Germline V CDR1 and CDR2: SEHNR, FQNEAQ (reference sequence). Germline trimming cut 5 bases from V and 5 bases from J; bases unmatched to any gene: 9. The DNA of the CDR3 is TGTGCCAGCAGCGCACTACAGGGGGCAGGAACTGAAGCTTTCTTT. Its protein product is CASSALQGAGTEAFF.

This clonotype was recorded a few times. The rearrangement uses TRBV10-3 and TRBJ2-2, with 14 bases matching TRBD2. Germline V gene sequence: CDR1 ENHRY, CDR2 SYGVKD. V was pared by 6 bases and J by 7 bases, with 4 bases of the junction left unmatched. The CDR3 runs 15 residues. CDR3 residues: CAISGTSGSGGELFF. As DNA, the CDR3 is TGTGCCATCAGCGGGACTAGCGGGAGTGGCGGGGAGCTGTTTTTT.

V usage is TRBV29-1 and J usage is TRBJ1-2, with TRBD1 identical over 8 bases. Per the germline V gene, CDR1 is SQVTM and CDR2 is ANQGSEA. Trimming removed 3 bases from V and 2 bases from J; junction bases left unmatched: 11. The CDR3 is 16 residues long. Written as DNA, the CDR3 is TGCAGCGTTGATTCAGGGAAACAGGGGGAGAACTATGGCTACACCTTC. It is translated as CSVDSGKQGENYGYTF.

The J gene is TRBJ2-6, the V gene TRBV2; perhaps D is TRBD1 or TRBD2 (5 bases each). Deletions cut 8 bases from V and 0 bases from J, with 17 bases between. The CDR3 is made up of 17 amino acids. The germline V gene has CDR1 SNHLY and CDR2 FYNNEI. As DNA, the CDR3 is TGTGCCAGCTCTGAGAGGGGCAGGCCCTCTGGGGCCAACGTCCTGACTTTC. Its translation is CASSERGRPSGANVLTF.

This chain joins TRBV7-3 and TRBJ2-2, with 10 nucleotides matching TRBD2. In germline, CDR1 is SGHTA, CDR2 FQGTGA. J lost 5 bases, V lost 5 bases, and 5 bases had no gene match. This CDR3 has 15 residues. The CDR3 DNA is TGTGCCAGCAGCCCCGATAGCGGGAGGACCGGGGAGCTGTTTTTT. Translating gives CASSPDSGRTGELFF.

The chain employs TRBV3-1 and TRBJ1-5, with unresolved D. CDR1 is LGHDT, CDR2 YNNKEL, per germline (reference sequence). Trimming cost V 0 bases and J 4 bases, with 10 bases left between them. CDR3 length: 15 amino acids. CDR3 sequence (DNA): TGTGCCAGCAGCCAAGATCAGGTCGGAAATCAGCCCCAGCATTTT. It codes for CASSQDQVGNQPQHF.

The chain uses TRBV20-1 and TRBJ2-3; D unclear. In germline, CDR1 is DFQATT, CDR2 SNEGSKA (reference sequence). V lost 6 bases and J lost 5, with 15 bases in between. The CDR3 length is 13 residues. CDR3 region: CSAKIPLQDTQYF. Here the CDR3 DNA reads TGCAGTGCCAAGATCCCCCTCCAAGATACGCAGTATTTT.